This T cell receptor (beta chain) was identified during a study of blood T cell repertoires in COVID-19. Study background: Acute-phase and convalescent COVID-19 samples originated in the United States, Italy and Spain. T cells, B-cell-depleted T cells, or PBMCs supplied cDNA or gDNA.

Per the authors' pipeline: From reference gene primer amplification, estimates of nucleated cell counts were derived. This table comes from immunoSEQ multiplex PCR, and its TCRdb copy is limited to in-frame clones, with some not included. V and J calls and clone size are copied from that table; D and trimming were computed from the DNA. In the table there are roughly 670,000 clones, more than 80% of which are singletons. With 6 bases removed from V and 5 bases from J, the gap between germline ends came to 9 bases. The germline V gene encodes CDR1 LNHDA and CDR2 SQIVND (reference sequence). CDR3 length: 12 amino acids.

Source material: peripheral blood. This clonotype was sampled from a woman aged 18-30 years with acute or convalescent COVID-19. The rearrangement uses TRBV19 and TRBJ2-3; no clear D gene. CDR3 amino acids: CASSYLGDTQYF. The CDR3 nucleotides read TGTGCCAGTAGCTACCTAGGAGATACGCAGTATTTT.